One and the same sample provided the 29 T cell receptor beta chains below, sequenced in a study of tissue T cells after allogeneic stem cell transplantation. The assay was immunoSEQ multiplex PCR, and TCRdb's table has in-frame clones only and misses some. The data contain 6,200 or so clones, around 70% of them singletons. The source was tissue from the rectum, collected at autopsy. These receptor sequences come from a woman between 18 and 50 years old with breast cancer.

This chain links TRBV6-2 or TRBV6-3 with TRBJ2-6; D ambiguous. V gave up 4 bases and J gave up 0 bases, with 7 bases separating them. CDR3 length: 15 residues. Germline V gene sequence: CDR1 MNHEY, CDR2 SVGEGT. CDR3 protein: CASSFASSGANVLTF. The CDR3 region has the DNA TGTGCCAGCAGTTTCGCGAGCTCTGGGGCCAACGTCCTGACTTTC.

About this clone: This same CDR3 is encoded by further DNA sequences in the sample. The chain combines TRBV7-3 with TRBJ2-1; D remains unclear. The V gene's germline CDR1 is SGHTA and CDR2 FQGTGA. The V end lost 5 bases, the J end lost 0 bases, and 11 bases lay between the germline ends. The CDR3 runs 15 residues. The CDR3: CASSPLAGSYNEQFF. DNA of the CDR3: TGTGCCAGCAGCCCCCTGGCAGGCTCCTACAATGAGCAGTTCTTC.

The J gene is TRBJ2-7, the V gene TRBV9; TRBD2 aligns across 14 bases. The CDR3 runs to 14 residues. Germline assignment: CDR1 SGDLS and CDR2 YYNGEE. J gave up 7 bases and V 7 bases, and 7 bases lay outside the gene matches. This CDR3 is CASSGLAGVSEQYF. Written as DNA, the CDR3 is TGTGCCAGCTCGGGACTAGCGGGAGTAAGTGAGCAGTACTTC.

This chain links TRBV5-1 with TRBJ2-7; D might be TRBD2 (6 bases). The CDR3 has 15 residues. V was cut by 6 bases and J by 3 bases, with 19 bases left in between. The V gene's germline CDR1 is SGHRS and CDR2 YFSETQ. The CDR3 reads CASTPETGELYEQYF. The CDR3, as DNA: TGCGCCAGCACACCGGAGACGGGGGAACTCTACGAGCAGTACTTC.

The rearrangement joins TRBV4-3 to TRBJ2-3; TRBD1 aligns across 7 bases. Germline values: CDR1 LGHNA, CDR2 YSLEER. J gave up 6 bases and V 2 bases, and 5 bases lay outside the gene matches. The CDR3 loop spans 14 amino acids. The CDR3 reads CASSQLDRRDTQYF. The CDR3 DNA reads as TGCGCCAGCAGCCAACTGGACAGGAGGGATACGCAGTATTTT.

The CDR3 bases are TGTGCCAGCAGCTTGGGGGCGGGGGAAAATGAGCAGTTCTTC. Its translation: CASSLGAGENEQFF. V usage is TRBV5-4 and J usage is TRBJ2-1; 7 bases agree with TRBD2. J gave up 7 bases and V 0 bases, and 4 bases lay outside the gene matches. The CDR3 extends over 14 amino acids. Germline CDR1 and CDR2: SGHNT and YYREEE (reference sequence).

The rearrangement joins TRBV6-4 to TRBJ2-3; 9 nucleotides line up with TRBD2. Germline assignment: CDR1 MRHNA and CDR2 SNTAGT. The CDR3 extends over 16 amino acids. Trimming cost V 0 bases and J 2 bases; bases outside gene matches: 3. The CDR3 DNA is TGTGCCAGCAGTGACTCCGCGGGGGGGGTCACAGATACGCAGTATTTT. Amino acids: CASSDSAGGVTDTQYF.

This clone was observed a few times. The chain uses TRBV7-2 and TRBJ2-5; a possible D gene is TRBD2 (6 bases). Trimming cost V 1 base and J 7 bases, with 19 bases left between them. The germline V gene encodes CDR1 SGHTA and CDR2 FQGNSA. This CDR3 has 16 amino acids. The CDR3 region has the DNA TGTGCCAGCAGCTTAGGGAGGGGACTGGGATTGGGGACCCAGTACTTC. Translated: CASSLGRGLGLGTQYF.

V usage is TRBV19 and J usage is TRBJ1-1; D is uncertain. V was cut by 3 bases and J by 5 bases, with 13 bases left in between. Per germline, CDR1 LNHDA and CDR2 SQIVND (reference sequence). This CDR3 comprises 14 residues. Here the CDR3 DNA reads TGTGCCAGTAGTATTGGATCTAAGGAAACTGAAGCTTTCTTT. Its protein product is CASSIGSKETEAFF.

This clone has a handful of counts. The rearrangement links TRBV6-2 or TRBV6-3 to TRBJ1-2; no reliable D call. V was pared by 4 bases and J by 1 base, with 7 bases between. Germline lookup yields CDR1 MNHEY and CDR2 SVGEGT. The CDR3 covers 13 residues. The CDR3: CASSLGVNYGYTF. The DNA for the CDR3 is TGTGCCAGCAGTTTAGGAGTTAACTATGGCTACACCTTC.

V usage is TRBV4-2 and J usage is TRBJ2-2; TRBD1 aligns across 9 bases. The CDR3 runs to 18 residues. Unmatched junction bases numbered 11, after V lost 0 bases and J lost 6 bases. Per germline, CDR1 LGHNA and CDR2 YNFKEQ. The CDR3 protein is CASSQDTPGQGVAGELFF. The DNA of the CDR3 is TGTGCCAGCAGCCAAGATACTCCGGGACAGGGTGTTGCCGGGGAGCTGTTTTTT.

The chain employs TRBV5-6 and TRBJ2-5, with TRBD1 matching 7 bases. The germline V gene has CDR1 SGHDT and CDR2 YYEEEE. With 4 bases clipped from V and 7 bases from J, the junction kept 13 bases outside the gene matches. The CDR3 spans 15 residues. CDR3 residues: CASSDPGQSFGTQYF. In nucleotides, the CDR3 is TGTGCCAGCAGCGACCCGGGACAGAGCTTTGGGACCCAGTACTTC.

The chain uses TRBV15 and TRBJ2-3; D not certain. This CDR3 spans 12 amino acids. V lost 5 bases, J lost 0 bases, and 3 bases lay in between. Germline assignment: CDR1 LNHNV and CDR2 YYDKDF (reference sequence). The CDR3 spells CATSWSTDTQYF. CDR3 nucleotides: TGTGCCACCAGCTGGAGCACAGATACGCAGTATTTT.

This clone has a handful of counts. The chain is built from TRBV29-1 and TRBJ2-3; TRBD1 is a possible D gene (5 bases). Germline values: CDR1 SQVTM, CDR2 ANQGSEA. Between the trimmed V and J ends, which lost 6 bases and 2 bases, there was a span of 9 bases. CDR3 length: 12 amino acids. CDR3 region: CSVGLSTDTQYF. The DNA of the CDR3 is TGCAGCGTGGGGCTATCCACAGATACGCAGTATTTT.

This clone was counted between two and nine times. The chain couples TRBV6-6 to TRBJ2-1, with D possibly being TRBD1 or TRBD2 (5 bases each). The V end lost 5 bases, the J end lost 4 bases, and 12 bases lay between the germline ends. CDR1 is MNHNY, CDR2 SVGAGI, per germline (reference sequence). The CDR3 spans 14 residues. CDR3 sequence: CASSRGDGYNEQFF. The CDR3 DNA follows: TGTGCCAGCAGTAGGGGAGATGGGTACAATGAGCAGTTCTTC.

V is TRBV11-2 and J is TRBJ2-3; 7 nucleotides match TRBD2. This CDR3 is 17 amino acids long. The ends lost 0 bases at V and 1 base at J; junction bases unmatched: 7. Germline V gene sequence: CDR1 SGHAT, CDR2 FQNNGV. CDR3 residues: CASSLDGGGFGTDTQYF. The CDR3 coding sequence is TGTGCCAGCAGCTTAGATGGGGGGGGTTTTGGCACAGATACGCAGTATTTT.

The rearrangement joins TRBV6-2 or TRBV6-3 to TRBJ2-2, with D possibly TRBD2 on 6 matching bases. CDR3 length: 17 amino acids. V was clipped by 1 base and J by 3 bases, with 15 bases between them. The germline gives CDR1 MNHEY, CDR2 SVGEGT. The CDR3: CASSYFPGTGDTGELFF. DNA of the CDR3: TGTGCCAGCAGTTACTTCCCGGGAACGGGAGACACCGGGGAGCTGTTTTTT.

By share, this clone ranks as medium-sized. This rearrangement joins TRBV27 to TRBJ2-2; D not certain. V lost 3 bases and J lost 7, with 15 bases in between. Per germline, CDR1 MNHEY and CDR2 SMNVEV (reference sequence). The length of the CDR3 is 15 residues. CDR3 nucleotide sequence: TGTGCCAGCAGTTTCATGGCCGGTACTGGCGGGGAGCTGTTTTTT. Protein: CASSFMAGTGGELFF.

This clone turned up a few times. This rearrangement joins TRBV30 to TRBJ1-6; D perhaps matches TRBD1 (5 bases). Per germline, CDR1 GTSNPN and CDR2 SVGIG (reference sequence). V lost 4 bases and J 9 bases, leaving 16 bases between the germline ends. The CDR3 consists of 14 residues. The CDR3 here is CAWTPSGGVSPLHF. CDR3 DNA sequence: TGTGCCTGGACTCCATCCGGGGGGGTTTCACCCCTCCACTTT.

The J gene is TRBJ2-3, the V gene TRBV6-5; unclear D gene. V lost 6 bases to trimming and J lost 1 base, with 8 bases between them. CDR3 size: 13 residues. The germline gives CDR1 MNHEY, CDR2 SVGAGI. The CDR3 reads CASSFLRTDTQYF. CDR3 bases: TGTGCCAGCAGCTTTCTTCGCACAGATACGCAGTATTTT.

This clone was recorded a few times. This sequence joins TRBV2 and TRBJ2-5, with TRBD1 matching 7 bases. This CDR3 spans 16 amino acids. Looked up from germline, CDR1 is SNHLY and CDR2 is FYNNEI. V lost 7 bases, J lost 5 bases, and 16 bases stayed unmatched. The DNA of the CDR3 is TGTGCCAGCACCCCTAGCCGACAGGGTGGGGGCGAGACCCAGTACTTC. Translating gives CASTPSRQGGGETQYF.

The gene calls are TRBV4-1 and TRBJ2-7, with 10 bases aligning to TRBD1. The CDR3 length is 16 residues. V lost 4 bases to trimming and J lost 6 bases; unmatched junction nucleotides: 12. The germline V gene encodes CDR1 MGHRA and CDR2 YSYEKL. CDR3 loop: CASSRPVGTGVAEQYF. In nucleotides, the CDR3 is TGCGCCAGCAGCCGTCCGGTGGGGACAGGGGTTGCCGAGCAGTACTTC.

The chain couples TRBV7-2 to TRBJ2-1; 9 bases line up with TRBD2. The V and J ends lost 2 bases and 2 bases, in that order; junction bases with no gene match: 4. CDR1 and CDR2 (germline): SGHTA, FQGNSA. The CDR3 has 16 residues. The CDR3 nucleotides read TGTGCCAGCAGCTTATTGGCTAGCGGGGCCTACAATGAGCAGTTCTTC. Its protein product is CASSLLASGAYNEQFF.

This rearrangement joins TRBV29-1 to TRBJ2-7; 10 nucleotides match TRBD2. Losses at the gene ends were 8 bases for V and 3 bases for J; bases not matched to a gene: 10. CDR1 and CDR2 from the germline V gene are SQVTM and ANQGSEA. The CDR3 contains 14 residues. CDR3 nucleotides: TGCAGCACCTCCTCTAGCGGGGGCAGCTACGAGCAGTACTTC. Protein sequence: CSTSSSGGSYEQYF.

The CDR3 DNA sequence: TGCGCCAGCAGCCCCGGGCCGTCGAACACTGAAGCTTTCTTT. This codes for CASSPGPSNTEAFF. The chain joins TRBV5-1 to TRBJ1-1; D is unresolved. Trimming removed 4 bases at V and 1 base at J, with 11 bases between. CDR1 is SGHRS and CDR2 is YFSETQ in the germline V gene. The CDR3 covers 14 residues.

The rearrangement links TRBV19 to TRBJ2-7; tentative D call: TRBD1 (5 bases). The CDR3 totals 15 residues. Per the germline V gene, CDR1 is LNHDA and CDR2 is SQIVND (reference sequence). With 5 bases removed from V and 2 bases from J, the gap between germline ends came to 16 bases. Written as DNA, the CDR3 is TGTGCCAGTAGTCCCTCATATGAAGGGGCCTACGAGCAGTACTTC. It codes for CASSPSYEGAYEQYF.

This clone has just one count. The chain couples TRBV6-5 to TRBJ1-2; no firm D call. Germline V CDR1 and CDR2: MNHEY, SVGAGI. V lost 7 bases to trimming and J lost 8 bases, with 20 bases between them. The CDR3 covers 14 residues. The CDR3 spells CASNLHHSAGGYTF. CDR3 nucleotide sequence: TGTGCCAGCAATTTACACCACTCTGCCGGAGGCTACACCTTC.

This rearrangement joins TRBV10-3 to TRBJ2-1, with D uncertain. The V gene lost 0 bases and the J gene lost 5 bases, with 2 bases spanning the gap. The CDR3 runs to 12 residues. Per the germline V gene, CDR1 is ENHRY and CDR2 is SYGVKD. As DNA, the CDR3 is TGTGCCATCAGTGAGTCTAACAATGAGCAGTTCTTC. It is translated as CAISESNNEQFF.

The chain recombines TRBV13 with TRBJ2-7; TRBD2 matches 9 bases. The CDR3 contains 16 residues. Germline CDR1 reads PRHDT; CDR2 reads FYEKMQ (reference sequence). J lost 5 bases, V lost 0 bases, and 8 bases had no gene match. The CDR3 DNA follows: TGTGCCAGCAGCTTAGGGATCGGCGGGAGGGTCAACGAGCAGTACTTC. It is translated as CASSLGIGGRVNEQYF.